Listed here is a single T cell receptor beta chain. The target antigen is unknown. The sample carries other DNA sequences with the same CDR3. Blood sampling was done at baseline, cycle 4 day 1, and cycle 7 day 1. CDR1 MNHNY and CDR2 SVGAGI come from the germline V gene (reference sequence). The ends were cut back, 5 bases at V and 1 base at J, with 3 bases in the middle. This CDR3 is 11 amino acids long. Some clones are missing from TCRdb's copy, which holds only in-frame ones; the method was immunoSEQ multiplex PCR. The sample has about 76,000 clones, more than 75% seen once. This sample is part of a study of OX40 agonist ivuxolimab in advanced cancers. Whole-study context: The diagnoses of dose-escalation patients were hepatocellular carcinoma, melanoma, renal cell or head and neck cancer. Study-level points and caveats: CD8+ T cells showed, on average, more clonal expansion than CD4+ cells.

The receptor comes from an adult with an advanced solid tumor such as melanoma, head and neck, liver or kidney cancer. The chain uses TRBV6-6 and TRBJ2-7; D is ambiguous. The starting material was CD4+ or CD8+ T cells sorted from blood, obtained in a trial of the OX40 agonist ivuxolimab. The CDR3 loop reads CASSPSYEQYF. Written as DNA, the CDR3 is TGTGCCAGCAGTCCTTCCTACGAGCAGTACTTC.